A single sample gave rise to the 5 T cell receptor beta chains below, sequenced in a study of blood T cell repertoires in COVID-19. Assay used: immunoSEQ multiplex PCR; TCRdb lists only in-frame clones, some missing. The data show 200,000 or so clones, with 65% to 85% seen just once and roughly 3% held by the top ten. Source material: peripheral blood. These receptors all come from a woman aged 25 to 39 who had recovered from COVID-19.

In this sample, this clone turned up once. The V and J genes are TRBV19 and TRBJ1-2; D possibly corresponds to TRBD1 (6 bases). In germline, CDR1 is LNHDA, CDR2 SQIVND (reference sequence). Between the trimmed V and J ends, which lost 11 bases and 7 bases, there was a span of 14 bases. This CDR3 is 11 amino acids long. Here the CDR3 reads CACSNRAGYTF. In DNA form, the CDR3 reads TGTGCCTGCTCCAACAGGGCTGGCTACACCTTC.

The gene calls are TRBV28 and TRBJ1-2; possibly TRBD1 for D (5 bases). CDR1 MDHEN and CDR2 SYDVKM come from the germline V gene. With 8 bases removed from V and 6 bases from J, the gap between germline ends came to 22 bases. This CDR3 has 15 residues. CDR3 loop: CASGEDGTLAHGYTF. CDR3 bases: TGTGCCAGCGGGGAGGACGGGACCTTAGCCCATGGCTACACCTTC.

V is TRBV13 and J is TRBJ2-3; D is perhaps TRBD2 (6 bases). Per the germline V gene, CDR1 is PRHDT and CDR2 is FYEKMQ (reference sequence). V dropped 5 bases and J dropped 3 bases, with 15 bases sitting between them. The CDR3 has 15 residues. The CDR3 DNA follows: TGTGCCAGCAGCCCCCTGGGGGGAGAAACAGATACGCAGTATTTT. Translation: CASSPLGGETDTQYF.

This clone appeared once. The V call is TRBV10-3, the J call TRBJ2-1, with 9 bases fitting TRBD1. CDR1 ENHRY and CDR2 SYGVKD come from the germline V gene. V lost 2 bases, J lost 9 bases, and 8 bases stayed unmatched. The CDR3 has 15 residues. CDR3 protein: CAISEPSTGGVEQFF. The CDR3, as DNA: TGTGCCATCAGTGAGCCATCCACAGGGGGCGTTGAGCAGTTCTTC.

This clone occurred many times. The chain employs TRBV7-3 and TRBJ2-5; 15 positions agree with TRBD2. Germline V CDR1 and CDR2: SGHTA, FQGTGA. V trimming: 4 bases; J trimming: 5 bases; junction bases outside the gene matches: 5. There are 16 residues in the CDR3. In DNA form, the CDR3 reads TGTGCCAGCAGCTCCGGGACTAGCGGGAGGAGGGAGACCCAGTACTTC. It codes for CASSSGTSGRRETQYF.